This entry features one T cell receptor beta chain sequence. These data come from a study of shared clonotypes between healthy human individuals. Authors' processing steps: Junction-only immunoSEQ data arrived without quality scores, meaning filtering differed. Sequenced by immunoSEQ multiplex PCR; TCRdb stores in-frame clones only, minus some. That table furnishes V, J and clone size, whereas the DNA furnished D and trimming. The repertoire holds hundreds of thousands of clones, with around 80% as singletons. Germline CDR1 SEHNR, CDR2 FQNEAQ (reference sequence). The CDR3 has 16 residues. V was cut by 5 bases and J by 5 bases, with 18 bases left in between.

The TCR comes from a woman in her thirties or forties in good health. Some clones in this sample may be carry-over from other donors' samples. Sequencing input: PBMCs. The rearrangement joins TRBV7-9 to TRBJ1-4, with D possibly being TRBD1 (5 bases). Here the CDR3 reads CASSRARDGRNEKLFF. CDR3 sequence (DNA): TGTGCCAGCAGCCGTGCCAGGGACGGGCGAAATGAAAAACTGTTTTTT.